One TCR beta chain is described in this entry. Sequencing used immunoSEQ multiplex PCR; TCRdb keeps in-frame clones, though not all of them. The sample shows 300,000 to 350,000 clones, roughly 84% of them seen only once. The CDR3 has 14 residues. V gave up 4 bases and J gave up 5 bases, with 12 bases separating them. Germline V gene lookup returns CDR1 SGHKS and CDR2 YYEKEE (reference sequence). The sample comes from a study of blood T cell repertoires in COVID-19. Study-level information: Sources were T cells, B-cell-depleted T cells, or PBMCs; the material itself was cDNA or gDNA.

Clinical history reported by participants formed the basis on which cohorts were assigned. Symptom resolution, clearance, or two negative PCRs marked the recovered donors of Cohort 3. The V call is TRBV5-5, the J call TRBJ1-4; D gene uncertain. Material for sequencing was PBMCs or T cells enriched from blood (not recorded which). The sequence came from a woman aged 25 to 39 who had recovered from COVID-19. CDR3 DNA sequence: TGTGCCAGCAGCCCTCGGGGAAGGAATGAAAAACTGTTTTTT. Its protein product is CASSPRGRNEKLFF. The entire variable domain, with the rest obtained from reference TRBV5-5 and TRBJ1-4, is as follows: DAGVTQSPTHLIKTRGQQVTLRCSPISGHKSVSWYQQVLGQGPQFIFQYYEKEERGRGNFPDRFSARQFPNYSSELNVNALLLGDSALYLCASSPRGRNEKLFFGSGTQLSVL.